Listed below are T cell receptor beta chains from one sample, sequenced in a study of shared clonotypes between healthy human individuals. Method: immunoSEQ multiplex PCR; TCRdb's copy keeps in-frame clones and lacks some. The sample records about 2.2 million clones, 90% to 95% being singletons. The sequenced material came from naive CD8+ T cells from PBMCs. The receptor source for this set is a man aged 18 to 35 in good health. Some clones in this sample may be carry-over from other donors' samples. Each CDR3 is given with its conserved first and last residue. Each record gives: J gene, D gene, clone size, V gene, CDR3 DNA, CDR3 protein. The D gene is left open where the match is weak. Clone size, where shown, is once, few, many, or a class for clones that have expanded.

TRBJ2-7,TRBD1,-,TRBV11-2,TGTGCCAGCAGCGAAACTTACAGGGGGCGCAGGTACGAGCAGTACTTC,CASSETYRGRRYEQYF
TRBJ2-7,-,few,TRBV12-5,TGTGCTAGTGGTTCGGACAATTCCTACGAGCAGTACTTC,CASGSDNSYEQYF
TRBJ1-5,-,-,TRBV27,TGTGCCAGCAGTTTATCCCAGGCGGGTATTCTGGCCCAGCATTTT,CASSLSQAGILAQHF
TRBJ2-1,-,-,TRBV9,TGTGCCAGCAGCGTAGCGGATACCTACAATGAGCAGTTCTTC,CASSVADTYNEQFF
TRBJ1-3,-,-,TRBV5-6,TGTGCCAGCAGCTTCAGTTACTCTGGAAACACCATATATTTT,CASSFSYSGNTIYF
TRBJ2-1,TRBD2,-,TRBV9,TGTGCCAGCAGCCTTAGCGGGAGTTCCGGCAATGAGCAGTTCTTC,CASSLSGSSGNEQFF
TRBJ2-7,TRBD2,-,TRBV7-9,TGTGCCAGCAGCTTAGCAACTAGCGGAACATACGAGCAGTACTTC,CASSLATSGTYEQYF
TRBJ2-7,-,-,TRBV6-5,TGTGCCAGCAGTTACGAGCGGACGGACTACGAGCAGTACTTC,CASSYERTDYEQYF
TRBJ2-1,-,-,TRBV6-6,TGTGCCAGCAGGACAGACCCCCGCGATCATGAGCAGTTCTTC,CASRTDPRDHEQFF
TRBJ1-6,-,-,TRBV27,TGTGCCAGCAGGGGCCTAAATACACCCCTCCACTTT,CASRGLNTPLHF
TRBJ1-6,-,-,TRBV4-2,TGTGCCAGCAGCCAAGGGGACCGACGGAGCTCCTATAATTCACCCCTCCACTTT,CASSQGDRRSSYNSPLHF
TRBJ2-1,TRBD2,once,TRBV27,TGTGCCAGCAGTTCCTACGGGACTAGCGGGAGGGCCCTCTACAATGAGCAGTTCTTC,CASSSYGTSGRALYNEQFF
TRBJ1-1,-,once,TRBV28,TGTGCCAGCAGCCCCCAGTCCACCGAAGCTTTCTTT,CASSPQSTEAFF
TRBJ1-2,-,-,TRBV4-1,TGCGCCAGCAGCCAAGATCGGGGGGGCACCTATGGCTACACCTTC,CASSQDRGGTYGYTF
TRBJ2-7,-,-,TRBV9,TGTGCCAGCAGTGCGACAGGTCCCTACGAGCAGTACTTC,CASSATGPYEQYF
TRBJ2-5,TRBD1,-,TRBV6-1,TGTGCCAGCAGTGGAGAGGGACAGGGGACAGAGTACCAAGAGACCCAGTACTTC,CASSGEGQGTEYQETQYF
TRBJ2-2,-,-,TRBV27,TGTGCCAGCAGTCAAACGGGGGTAAGGGGAGCCGGGGAGCTGTTTTTT,CASSQTGVRGAGELFF
TRBJ1-2,-,-,TRBV7-9,TGTGCCAGGGATGTCTTGAAGGGTGCAAACTATGGCTACACCTTC,CARDVLKGANYGYTF
TRBJ1-1,-,-,TRBV29-1,TGCAGCGTTGGATTTCGGGGGGAGGGCACTGAAGCTTTCTTT,CSVGFRGEGTEAFF
TRBJ2-7,-,-,TRBV27,TGTGCCAGCAGTTCGGCGGCGACTACACACTACGAGCAGTACTTC,CASSSAATTHYEQYF
TRBJ2-2,-,-,TRBV4-1,TGCGCCAGCAGCCAAGATAAGAGCTATTGGCGCACCGGGGAGCTGTTTTTT,CASSQDKSYWRTGELFF
TRBJ1-2,TRBD1,-,TRBV7-3,TGTGCCAGCAGCTTAACGACAGGGGGCTACCCCTATGGCTACACCTTC,CASSLTTGGYPYGYTF
TRBJ1-5,-,-,TRBV19,TGTGCCAGTAGTTTCAGGGGTAGCAATCAGCCCCAGCATTTT,CASSFRGSNQPQHF
TRBJ2-2,TRBD1,-,TRBV27,TGTGCCACCCGGACAGGGGTGATGACCGGGGAGCTGTTTTTT,CATRTGVMTGELFF
TRBJ2-2,TRBD1,-,TRBV2,TGTGCCAGCAGTGAACGGGACAGGGTATTGCCCGGGGAGCTGTTTTTT,CASSERDRVLPGELFF
TRBJ2-6,-,-,TRBV5-6,TGTGCCAGCAGCTTCCGCCGGGCTCTACTCTCTGGGGCCAACGTCCTGACTTTC,CASSFRRALLSGANVLTF